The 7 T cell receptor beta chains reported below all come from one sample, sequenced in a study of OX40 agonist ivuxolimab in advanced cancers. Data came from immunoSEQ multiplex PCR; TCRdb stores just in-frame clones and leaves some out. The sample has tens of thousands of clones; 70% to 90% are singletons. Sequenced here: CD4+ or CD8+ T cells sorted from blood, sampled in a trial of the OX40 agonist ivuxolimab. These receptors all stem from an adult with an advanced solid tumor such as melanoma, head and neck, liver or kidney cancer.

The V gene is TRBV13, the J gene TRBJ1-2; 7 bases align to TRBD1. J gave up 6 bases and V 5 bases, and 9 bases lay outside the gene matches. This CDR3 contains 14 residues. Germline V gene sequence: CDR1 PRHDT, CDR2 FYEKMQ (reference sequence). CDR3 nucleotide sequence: TGTGCCAGCAGCAACCGACAGGGTTTTAATGGCTACACCTTC. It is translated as CASSNRQGFNGYTF. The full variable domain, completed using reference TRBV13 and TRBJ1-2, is AAGVIQSPRHLIKEKRETATLKCYPIPRHDTVYWYQQGPGQDPQFLISFYEKMQSDKGSIPDRFSAQQFSDYHSELNMSSLELGDSALYFCASSNRQGFNGYTFGSGTRLTVV.

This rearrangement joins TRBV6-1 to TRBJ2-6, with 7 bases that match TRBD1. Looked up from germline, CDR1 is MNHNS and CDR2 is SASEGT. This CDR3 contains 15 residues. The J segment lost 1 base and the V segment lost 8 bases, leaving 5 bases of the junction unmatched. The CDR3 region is CASGVQGSGANVLTF. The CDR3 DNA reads TGTGCCAGCGGGGTACAGGGGTCTGGGGCCAACGTCCTGACTTTC.

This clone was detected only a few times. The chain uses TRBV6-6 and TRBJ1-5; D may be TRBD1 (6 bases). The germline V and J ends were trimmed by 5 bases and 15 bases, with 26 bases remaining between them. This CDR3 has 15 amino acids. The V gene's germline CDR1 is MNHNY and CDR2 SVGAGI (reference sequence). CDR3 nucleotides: TGTGCCAGCAGTCCCCTGGACAGCACACGATCGTTGCGGCATTTT. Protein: CASSPLDSTRSLRHF.

The CDR3 region is CASSLGWAGQETQYF. CDR3 nucleotide sequence: TGTGCCAGCAGCTTGGGGTGGGCGGGGCAAGAGACCCAGTACTTC. The chain links TRBV7-2 to TRBJ2-5; possibly TRBD2 for D (6 bases). Germline CDR1 and CDR2: SGHTA and FQGNSA. V lost 3 bases and J 2 bases, leaving 13 bases between the germline ends. The length of the CDR3 is 15 residues. The full variable domain, its missing parts supplied by reference TRBV7-2 and TRBJ2-5, is GAGVSQSPSNKVTEKGKDVELRCDPISGHTALYWYRQSLGQGLEFLIYFQGNSAPDKSGLPSDRFSAERTGGSVSTLTIQRTQQEDSAVYLCASSLGWAGQETQYFGPGTRLLVL.

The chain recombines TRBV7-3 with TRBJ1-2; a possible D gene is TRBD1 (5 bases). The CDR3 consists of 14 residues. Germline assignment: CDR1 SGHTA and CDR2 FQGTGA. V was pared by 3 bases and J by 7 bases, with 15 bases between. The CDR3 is CASSLGTQGGGYTF. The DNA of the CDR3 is TGTGCCAGCAGCTTGGGGACGCAGGGTGGTGGCTACACCTTC.

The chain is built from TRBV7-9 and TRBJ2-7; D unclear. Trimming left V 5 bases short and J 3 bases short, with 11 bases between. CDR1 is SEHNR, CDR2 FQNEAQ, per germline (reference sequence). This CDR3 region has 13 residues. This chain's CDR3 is CASSPTTIYEQYF. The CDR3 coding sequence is TGTGCCAGCAGCCCGACAACCATCTACGAGCAGTACTTC. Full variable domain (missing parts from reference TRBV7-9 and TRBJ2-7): DTGVSQNPRHKITKRGQNVTFRCDPISEHNRLYWYRQTLGQGPEFLTYFQNEAQLEKSRLLSDRFSAERPKGSFSTLEIQRTEQGDSAMYLCASSPTTIYEQYFGPGTRLTVT.

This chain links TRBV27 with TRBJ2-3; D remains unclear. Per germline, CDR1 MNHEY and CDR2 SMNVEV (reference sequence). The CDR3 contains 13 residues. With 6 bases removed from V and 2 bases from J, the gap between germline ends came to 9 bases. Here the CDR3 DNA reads TGTGCCAGCAGAACAGCAAACACAGATACGCAGTATTTT. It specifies CASRTANTDTQYF.